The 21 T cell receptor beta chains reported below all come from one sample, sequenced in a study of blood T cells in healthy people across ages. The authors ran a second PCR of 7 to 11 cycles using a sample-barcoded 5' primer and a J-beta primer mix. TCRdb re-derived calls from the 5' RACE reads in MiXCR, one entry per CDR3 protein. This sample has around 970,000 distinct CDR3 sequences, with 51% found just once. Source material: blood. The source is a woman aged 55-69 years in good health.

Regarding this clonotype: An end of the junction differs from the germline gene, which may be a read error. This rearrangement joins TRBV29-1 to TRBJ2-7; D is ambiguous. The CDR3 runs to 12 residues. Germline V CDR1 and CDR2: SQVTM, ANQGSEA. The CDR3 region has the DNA TGCTGCGTTCGAGAAACTTCCTACGAGCAGTACTTC. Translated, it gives CCVRETSYEQYF.

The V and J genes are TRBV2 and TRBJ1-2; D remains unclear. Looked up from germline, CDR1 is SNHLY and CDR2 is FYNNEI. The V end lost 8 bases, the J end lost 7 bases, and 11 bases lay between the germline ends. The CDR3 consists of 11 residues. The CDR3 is CASYSGGGYTF. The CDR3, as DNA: TGTGCCAGCTACTCTGGTGGTGGCTACACCTTC. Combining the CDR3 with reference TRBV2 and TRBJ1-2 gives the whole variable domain EPEVTQTPSHQVTQMGQEVILRCVPISNHLYFYWYRQILGQKVEFLVSFYNNEISEKSEIFDDQFSVERPDGSNFTLKIRSTKLEDSAMYFCASYSGGGYTFGSGTRLTVV.

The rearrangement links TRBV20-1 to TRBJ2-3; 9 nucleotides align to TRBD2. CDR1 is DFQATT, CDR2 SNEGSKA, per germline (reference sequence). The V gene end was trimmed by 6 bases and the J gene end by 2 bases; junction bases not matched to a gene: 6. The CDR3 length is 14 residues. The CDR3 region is CSAPASGNTDTQYF. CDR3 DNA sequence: TGCAGTGCACCTGCTAGCGGGAACACAGATACGCAGTATTTT.

CDR3 coding DNA: TGTGCCAGCAATGCTCGGACACAGAACACTGAAGCTTTCTTT. This gives the protein CASNARTQNTEAFF. The V and J genes are TRBV2 and TRBJ1-1; weak D call: TRBD1 (5 bases). The ends were cut back, 7 bases at V and 1 base at J, with 13 bases in the middle. CDR1 is SNHLY, CDR2 FYNNEI, per germline. The CDR3 loop spans 14 amino acids.

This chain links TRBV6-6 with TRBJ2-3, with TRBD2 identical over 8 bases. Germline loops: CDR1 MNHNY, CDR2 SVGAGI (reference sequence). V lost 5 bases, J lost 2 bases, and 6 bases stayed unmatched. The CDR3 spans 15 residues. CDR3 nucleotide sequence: TGTGCCAGCAGTCTAGCGGGCCAGGTCACAGATACGCAGTATTTT. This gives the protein CASSLAGQVTDTQYF.

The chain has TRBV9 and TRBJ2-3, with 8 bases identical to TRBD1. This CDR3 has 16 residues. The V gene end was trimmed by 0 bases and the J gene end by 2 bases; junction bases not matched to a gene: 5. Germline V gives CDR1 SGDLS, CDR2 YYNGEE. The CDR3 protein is CASSVEWTGPTDTQYF. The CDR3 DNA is TGTGCCAGCAGCGTAGAGTGGACAGGGCCCACAGATACGCAGTATTTT.

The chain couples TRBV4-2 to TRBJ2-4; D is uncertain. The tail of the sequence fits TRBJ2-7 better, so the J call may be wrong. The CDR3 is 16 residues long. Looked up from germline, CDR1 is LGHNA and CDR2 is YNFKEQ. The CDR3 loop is CASSQGVETQAHEQYF. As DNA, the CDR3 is TGTGCCAGCAGCCAAGGTGTAGAGACACAAGCCCACGAGCAGTACTTC.

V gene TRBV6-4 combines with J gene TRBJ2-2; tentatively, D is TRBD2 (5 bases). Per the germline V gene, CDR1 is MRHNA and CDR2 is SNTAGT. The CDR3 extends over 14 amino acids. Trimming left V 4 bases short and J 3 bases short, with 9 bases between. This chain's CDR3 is CASSVDYHTGELFF. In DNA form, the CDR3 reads TGTGCCAGCAGTGTCGACTACCACACCGGGGAGCTGTTTTTT.

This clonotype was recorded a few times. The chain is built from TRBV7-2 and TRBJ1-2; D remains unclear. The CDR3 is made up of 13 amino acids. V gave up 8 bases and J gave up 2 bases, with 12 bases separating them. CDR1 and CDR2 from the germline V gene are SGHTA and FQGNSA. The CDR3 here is CASGYASNYGYTF. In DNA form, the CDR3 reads TGTGCCAGCGGCTACGCTAGCAACTATGGCTACACCTTC.

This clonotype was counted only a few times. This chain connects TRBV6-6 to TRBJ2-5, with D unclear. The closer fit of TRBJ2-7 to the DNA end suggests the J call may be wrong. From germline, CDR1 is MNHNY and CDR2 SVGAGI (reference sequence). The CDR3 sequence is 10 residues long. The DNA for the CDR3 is TGTGCCAGCCGGTGGAGCGAGCAGTACTTC. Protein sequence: CASRWSEQYF.

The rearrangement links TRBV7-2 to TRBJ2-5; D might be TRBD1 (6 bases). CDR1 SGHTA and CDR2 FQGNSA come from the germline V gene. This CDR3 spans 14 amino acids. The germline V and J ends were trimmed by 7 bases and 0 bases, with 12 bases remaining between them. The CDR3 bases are TGTGCCAGCACCCAAGGACAGCACCAAGAGACCCAGTACTTC. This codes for CASTQGQHQETQYF.

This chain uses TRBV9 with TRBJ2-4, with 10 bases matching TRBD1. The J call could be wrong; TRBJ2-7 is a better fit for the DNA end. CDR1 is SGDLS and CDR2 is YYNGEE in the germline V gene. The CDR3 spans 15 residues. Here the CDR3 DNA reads TGTGCCAGCAGCGCCACGACAGGGGGCTTCTACGAGCAGTACTTC. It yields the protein CASSATTGGFYEQYF.

The CDR3: CASSEGEQFIEKLFF. DNA of the CDR3: TGTGCCAGCAGTGAGGGGGAACAGTTTATCGAAAAACTGTTTTTT. This sequence joins TRBV2 and TRBJ1-4; D is possibly TRBD1 (5 bases). The CDR3 spans 15 residues. The V end lost 3 bases, the J end lost 8 bases, and 16 bases lay between the germline ends. Per the germline V gene, CDR1 is SNHLY and CDR2 is FYNNEI. Drawing the rest from reference TRBV2 and TRBJ1-4, the complete variable domain is EPEVTQTPSHQVTQMGQEVILRCVPISNHLYFYWYRQILGQKVEFLVSFYNNEISEKSEIFDDQFSVERPDGSNFTLKIRSTKLEDSAMYFCASSEGEQFIEKLFFGSGTQLSVL.

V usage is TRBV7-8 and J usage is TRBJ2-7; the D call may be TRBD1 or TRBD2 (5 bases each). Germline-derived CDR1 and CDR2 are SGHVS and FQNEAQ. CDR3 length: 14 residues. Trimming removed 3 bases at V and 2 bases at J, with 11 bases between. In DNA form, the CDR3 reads TGTGCCAGCAGCTTTAGAGGGACCCCCTACGAGCAGTACTTC. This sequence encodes CASSFRGTPYEQYF. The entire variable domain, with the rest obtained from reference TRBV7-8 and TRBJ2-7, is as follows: GAGVSQSPRYKVAKRGQDVALRCDPISGHVSLFWYQQALGQGPEFLTYFQNEAQLDKSGLPSDRFFAERPEGSVSTLKIQRTQQEDSAVYLCASSFRGTPYEQYFGPGTRLTVT.

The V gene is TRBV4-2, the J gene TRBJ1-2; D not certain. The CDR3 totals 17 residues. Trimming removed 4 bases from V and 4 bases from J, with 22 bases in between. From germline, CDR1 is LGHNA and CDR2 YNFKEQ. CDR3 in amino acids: CASSPMDLGARGYGYTF. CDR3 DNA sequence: TGTGCCAGCAGCCCAATGGACTTAGGTGCTCGCGGCTATGGCTACACCTTC.

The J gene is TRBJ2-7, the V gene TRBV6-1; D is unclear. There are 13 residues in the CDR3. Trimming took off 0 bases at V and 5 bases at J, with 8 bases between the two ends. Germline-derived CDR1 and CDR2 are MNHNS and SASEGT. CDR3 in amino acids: CASSEALPDEQYF. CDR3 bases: TGTGCCAGCAGTGAAGCGTTACCCGACGAGCAGTACTTC.

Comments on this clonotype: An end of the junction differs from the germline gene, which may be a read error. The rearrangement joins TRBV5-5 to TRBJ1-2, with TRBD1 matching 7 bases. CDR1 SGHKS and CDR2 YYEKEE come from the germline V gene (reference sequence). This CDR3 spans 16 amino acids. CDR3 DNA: TGTGCCAGCAGCCTGTCTCCTCAGGGGGGTAACTATGGCTGCACCTTC. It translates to CASSLSPQGGNYGCTF.

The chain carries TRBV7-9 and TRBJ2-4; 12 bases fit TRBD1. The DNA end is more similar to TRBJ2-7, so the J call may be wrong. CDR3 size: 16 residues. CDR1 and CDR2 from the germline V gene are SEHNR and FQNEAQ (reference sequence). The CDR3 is CASSLAGTGGKGEQYF. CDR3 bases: TGTGCCAGCAGCTTAGCGGGGACAGGGGGCAAAGGCGAGCAGTACTTC.

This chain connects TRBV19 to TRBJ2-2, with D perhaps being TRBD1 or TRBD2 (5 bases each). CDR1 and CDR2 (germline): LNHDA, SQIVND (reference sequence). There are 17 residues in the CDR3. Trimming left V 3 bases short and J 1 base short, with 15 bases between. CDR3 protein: CASSMDAGTLNTGELFF. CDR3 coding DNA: TGTGCCAGTAGTATGGACGCCGGGACCTTGAACACCGGGGAGCTGTTTTTT.

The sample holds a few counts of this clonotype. The DNA of the CDR3 is TGCGCCAGCAGCCTACCCGCGGTCATAGCGGGAGCGTCCTACAATGAGCAGTTCTTC. Its protein is CASSLPAVIAGASYNEQFF. V and J are TRBV4-1 and TRBJ2-1; 9 nucleotides line up with TRBD2. CDR3 size: 19 residues. V was clipped by 4 bases and J by 1 base; unmatched bases: 14. Per the germline V gene, CDR1 is MGHRA and CDR2 is YSYEKL.

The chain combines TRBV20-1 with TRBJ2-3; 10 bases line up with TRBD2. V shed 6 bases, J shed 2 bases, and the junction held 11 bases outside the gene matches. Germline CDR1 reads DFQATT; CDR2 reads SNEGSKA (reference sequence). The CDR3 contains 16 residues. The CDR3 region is CSAVHLSGRFTDTQYF. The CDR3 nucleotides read TGCAGTGCCGTTCACCTTAGCGGGAGGTTCACAGATACGCAGTATTTT.